This T cell receptor (beta chain) originates from a study of molecular identifiers for immune sequencing clone quantification. Whole-study results and caveats: Under 1% of molecules in naive cells, but over 99% of effector molecules, belonged to clones above 20 RNA copies. Barcode-sharing identical TCR molecules could underestimate highly expanded clone sizes.

CD8+CD4-CCR7+CD45RA+ cells were sorted as naive CD8 T cells. The CDR3 is 16 residues long. V was clipped by 5 bases and J by 6 bases; unmatched bases: 7. Germline values: CDR1 SGHVS, CDR2 FNYEAQ. This clonotype was seen repeatedly, ten times or more. Antigen: not known. TCRdb itself ran the PCR reads through MiXCR, one entry per CDR3 protein. Among 50,000 to 75,000 distinct CDR3 sequences, around 19% were seen once, and the ten largest hold 1.1% to 1.5%. This chain joins TRBV7-6 and TRBJ2-3; 14 bases align to TRBD2. The origin of this receptor is a human donor in good health. Some libraries in this study had Jurkat cell RNA spiked in. The sequenced sample was naive CD8+ T cells from blood, with Jurkat cell RNA spiked in. Subset here: FACS-sorted CD8+CD4-CCR7+CD45RA+ naive T cells. The CDR3 spells CASSPRLAGGRDTQYF. The CDR3 nucleotides read TGTGCCAGCAGCCCCCGACTAGCGGGAGGGCGGGATACGCAGTATTTT.